This T cell receptor (beta chain) was retrieved from a study of Ad26.COV2.S vaccination and SARS-CoV-2 variants. Study context: Among those in the COV1001 Ad26.COV2.S trial arm was the donor. Donor got 5x10^10 or 1x10^11 viral particles of Ad26.COV2.S.

Method: immunoSEQ multiplex PCR; TCRdb's copy keeps in-frame clones and lacks some. The sample contains just under 250,000 clones, 88% of which appear only once. The J segment lost 6 bases and the V segment lost 2 bases, leaving 8 bases of the junction unmatched. There are 17 residues in the CDR3. Germline CDR1 and CDR2: LNHDA and SQIVND (reference sequence). Study outcomes and limitations: Estimates derived from TCR breadth and depth analyses may have underestimated total T cell responses.

A note on this clone: Its antigen is still unknown.

Treatment noted: 15 to 20 received Ad26.COV2.S at low or high dose, single or two shots; about 5 received placebo; per-sample allocation not given. Samples analyzed were those drawn on day 63 after the first vaccine or placebo injection. An 18-55-year-old adult in Boston served as donor. This clonotype was obtained from a person between 18 and 60 years old who received the Ad26.COV2.S COVID-19 vaccine or a placebo. This specimen consisted of peripheral blood, obtained in a trial of Ad26.COV2.S vaccine versus placebo. The chain links TRBV19 to TRBJ2-2; 11 positions agree with TRBD1. The chain's CDR3 is CASSILRDRGSAGELFF. CDR3 sequence (DNA): TGTGCCAGTAGTATACTCCGGGACAGGGGGTCGGCCGGGGAGCTGTTTTTT.